The sequence of this T cell receptor beta chain was determined in a study of Tregs in tolerant kidney transplant recipients. Study outcomes and limitations: Activated donor B cell expansion appeared to reveal the most relevant donor-specific TCRbeta repertoire. Validation in larger populations is needed because few patients were studied.

Mixed chimerism was transient after nonmyeloablative marrow transplants from related graft donors. Thawed PBMCs were FACS-sorted into unstimulated CD4+CD25+CD127- regulatory T cells, CD4+CD25- non-regulatory cells, CD4 and CD8 cells. Sequencing used immunoSEQ multiplex PCR; TCRdb keeps in-frame clones, though not all of them. The sample consists of nearly 50,000 clones, approximately 89% of them appearing once. V lost 3 bases, J lost 1 base, and 12 bases stayed unmatched. There are 18 residues in the CDR3. The germline V gene has CDR1 SGHRS and CDR2 YFSETQ. Turning to this clone: Its antigen is as yet unknown.

The V and J genes are TRBV5-1 and TRBJ2-7; 11 positions match TRBD2. This clonotype was obtained from a human patient who received a combined kidney and bone marrow transplant. The T cells may partly be graft donor cells. This sample comprised CD8+ T cells from blood (PBMCs), obtained 12 months after the transplant. This chain's CDR3 is CASSYGLAGLQTSYEQYF. The CDR3 DNA reads as TGCGCCAGCAGCTACGGACTAGCGGGCCTCCAAACGTCCTACGAGCAGTACTTC. Using reference TRBV5-1 and TRBJ2-7 for the parts outside the CDR3, the full variable domain is KAGVTQTPRYLIKTRGQQVTLSCSPISGHRSVSWYQQTPGQGLQFLFEYFSETQRNKGNFPGRFSGRQFSNSRSEMNVSTLELGDSALYLCASSYGLAGLQTSYEQYFGPGTRLTVT.